This is a list of T cell receptor beta chains from one sample in a study of blood T cell repertoires in COVID-19. Sequenced by immunoSEQ multiplex PCR; TCRdb stores in-frame clones only, minus some. This sample has some 130,000 clones, with approximately 89% found just once. Sequencing was carried out using peripheral blood. The source is a woman in her 70s with COVID-19, enrolled during active disease. The CDR3 runs from the conserved cysteine through the conserved F or W. A D gene is named only where the DNA matches it firmly. Where a row states a size, it is once, few, many or the class of an expanded clone; other rows omit it.

v_gene: TRBV30
abundance: .
d_gene: .
len: 17
j_gene: TRBJ1-3
CDR3aa: CASSLRDTLGAGNTIYF
CDR3nt: TGTGCCTCCTCCCTCCGGGACACCCTCGGGGCTGGAAACACCATATATTTT

v_gene: TRBV28
abundance: few
d_gene: TRBD1
len: 16
j_gene: TRBJ2-1
CDR3aa: CASSPTGTGVYNEQFF
CDR3nt: TGTGCCAGCAGTCCTACAGGGACAGGGGTCTACAATGAGCAGTTCTTC

v_gene: TRBV7-8
abundance: .
d_gene: TRBD1
len: 15
j_gene: TRBJ2-1
CDR3aa: CASSPRTGAWNEQFF
CDR3nt: TGTGCCAGCAGCCCCCGGACAGGGGCATGGAATGAGCAGTTCTTC

v_gene: TRBV7-2
abundance: .
d_gene: TRBD1
len: 17
j_gene: TRBJ2-1
CDR3aa: CASSLYPTGGWGNEQFF
CDR3nt: TGTGCCAGCAGCTTATATCCCACAGGGGGATGGGGCAATGAGCAGTTCTTC

v_gene: TRBV9
abundance: .
d_gene: .
len: 14
j_gene: TRBJ2-3
CDR3aa: CASSVAPGTDTQYF
CDR3nt: TGTGCCAGCAGCGTAGCTCCGGGCACAGATACGCAGTATTTT

v_gene: TRBV7-2
abundance: few
d_gene: .
len: 13
j_gene: TRBJ1-1
CDR3aa: CASSPPHNTEAFF
CDR3nt: TGTGCCAGCAGCCCCCCACATAACACTGAAGCTTTCTTT

v_gene: TRBV5-8
abundance: .
d_gene: .
len: 14
j_gene: TRBJ1-5
CDR3aa: CASSRGEFNQPQHF
CDR3nt: TGTGCCAGCAGCCGGGGGGAGTTTAATCAGCCCCAGCATTTT

v_gene: TRBV9
abundance: .
d_gene: TRBD2
len: 16
j_gene: TRBJ2-3
CDR3aa: CASSETTSGNTDTQYF
CDR3nt: TGTGCCAGCAGCGAAACGACTAGCGGTAACACAGATACGCAGTATTTT

v_gene: TRBV2
abundance: .
d_gene: TRBD1
len: 16
j_gene: TRBJ1-5
CDR3aa: CASSEVGQGIGQPQHF
CDR3nt: TGTGCCAGCAGTGAAGTGGGACAGGGAATAGGTCAGCCCCAGCATTTT

v_gene: TRBV4-1
abundance: once
d_gene: TRBD1
len: 14
j_gene: TRBJ1-6
CDR3aa: CASSAGQWGSPLHF
CDR3nt: TGCGCCAGCAGCGCGGGACAGTGGGGTTCACCCCTCCACTTT

v_gene: TRBV7-2
abundance: .
d_gene: TRBD1
len: 16
j_gene: TRBJ1-3
CDR3aa: CASSPEGTGAGNTIYF
CDR3nt: TGTGCCAGCAGCCCCGAAGGTACAGGGGCTGGAAACACCATATATTTT

v_gene: TRBV3-1/TRBV3-2
abundance: .
d_gene: TRBD1
len: 14
j_gene: TRBJ1-5
CDR3aa: CASSQGPTGGTQHF
CDR3nt: TGTGCCAGCAGCCAAGGGCCTACAGGGGGCACTCAGCATTTT

v_gene: TRBV30
abundance: .
d_gene: TRBD1
len: 12
j_gene: TRBJ1-6
CDR3aa: CAWGQGSSPLHF
CDR3nt: TGTGCCTGGGGACAGGGGAGTTCTCCCCTCCACTTT

v_gene: TRBV6-5
abundance: .
d_gene: .
len: 14
j_gene: TRBJ1-4
CDR3aa: CASSPYSTNEKLFF
CDR3nt: TGTGCCAGCAGTCCGTACAGTACTAATGAAAAACTGTTTTTT

v_gene: TRBV3-1/TRBV3-2
abundance: .
d_gene: TRBD2
len: 15
j_gene: TRBJ2-7
CDR3aa: CASSQDRGVPYEQYF
CDR3nt: TGTGCCAGCAGCCAAGATCGGGGGGTCCCCTACGAGCAGTACTTC

v_gene: TRBV2
abundance: few
d_gene: .
len: 13
j_gene: TRBJ1-5
CDR3aa: CASSTEAAQPQHF
CDR3nt: TGTGCCAGCAGTACGGAGGCCGCCCAGCCCCAGCATTTT

v_gene: TRBV4-1
abundance: .
d_gene: .
len: 14
j_gene: TRBJ1-3
CDR3aa: CASSHPGGGNTIYF
CDR3nt: TGCGCCAGCAGCCACCCAGGAGGGGGAAACACCATATATTTT

v_gene: TRBV7-9
abundance: .
d_gene: .
len: 14
j_gene: TRBJ2-7
CDR3aa: CASSGPADSYEQYF
CDR3nt: TGTGCCAGCAGCGGTCCGGCGGACTCCTACGAGCAGTACTTC

v_gene: TRBV11-2
abundance: .
d_gene: .
len: 15
j_gene: TRBJ1-4
CDR3aa: CASSYRDRGSEKLFF
CDR3nt: TGTGCCAGCAGCTACCGGGACCGGGGGTCTGAAAAACTGTTTTTT

v_gene: TRBV7-8
abundance: .
d_gene: TRBD1
len: 14
j_gene: TRBJ1-6
CDR3aa: CASSRTGILEPLHF
CDR3nt: TGTGCCAGCAGCCGGACAGGGATTCTGGAACCCCTCCACTTT

v_gene: TRBV7-9
abundance: .
d_gene: TRBD1
len: 15
j_gene: TRBJ2-1
CDR3aa: CASSSLTGAHNEQFF
CDR3nt: TGTGCCAGCAGCTCTCTGACAGGGGCCCACAATGAGCAGTTCTTC

v_gene: TRBV27
abundance: few
d_gene: .
len: 12
j_gene: TRBJ2-1
CDR3aa: CASSPTGNEQFF
CDR3nt: TGTGCCAGCAGCCCTACAGGGAATGAGCAGTTCTTC

v_gene: TRBV9
abundance: .
d_gene: TRBD1
len: 15
j_gene: TRBJ2-7
CDR3aa: CASSVGQGAPYEQYF
CDR3nt: TGTGCCAGCAGCGTAGGACAGGGGGCGCCCTACGAGCAGTACTTC

v_gene: TRBV7-2
abundance: .
d_gene: TRBD1
len: 16
j_gene: TRBJ2-7
CDR3aa: CASSYRQGVMTYEQYF
CDR3nt: TGTGCCAGCAGCTACAGACAGGGGGTAATGACCTACGAGCAGTACTTC

v_gene: TRBV5-1
abundance: .
d_gene: TRBD1
len: 19
j_gene: TRBJ1-2
CDR3aa: CASSLGKIHRGLGLDGYTF
CDR3nt: TGCGCCAGCAGCTTGGGGAAGATCCACAGGGGGCTCGGACTCGATGGCTACACCTTC

v_gene: TRBV11-2
abundance: .
d_gene: TRBD1
len: 15
j_gene: TRBJ1-1
CDR3aa: CASSPPWTGRTEAFF
CDR3nt: TGTGCCAGCAGCCCTCCCTGGACAGGGAGGACTGAAGCTTTCTTT

v_gene: TRBV27
abundance: .
d_gene: TRBD1
len: 15
j_gene: TRBJ1-2
CDR3aa: CASSPRTGSHYGYTF
CDR3nt: TGTGCCAGCAGTCCCCGGACAGGGTCCCATTATGGCTACACCTTC

v_gene: TRBV5-1
abundance: .
d_gene: .
len: 14
j_gene: TRBJ2-1
CDR3aa: CASSLGVGGDEQFF
CDR3nt: TGCGCCAGCAGCTTGGGCGTTGGCGGCGATGAGCAGTTCTTC

v_gene: TRBV15
abundance: .
d_gene: .
len: 15
j_gene: TRBJ1-3
CDR3aa: CATSRGGVSGNTIYF
CDR3nt: TGTGCCACCAGCCGAGGGGGGGTCTCTGGAAACACCATATATTTT

v_gene: TRBV5-1
abundance: .
d_gene: .
len: 15
j_gene: TRBJ1-1
CDR3aa: CASSLGGTTNTEAFF
CDR3nt: TGCGCCAGCAGCTTAGGGGGAACCACGAACACTGAAGCTTTCTTT

v_gene: TRBV18
abundance: .
d_gene: TRBD1
len: 18
j_gene: TRBJ1-6
CDR3aa: CASSRGYRGHSYNSPLHF
CDR3nt: TGTGCCAGCTCTAGGGGCTACAGGGGTCATTCCTATAATTCACCCCTCCACTTT

v_gene: TRBV7-9
abundance: .
d_gene: .
len: 13
j_gene: TRBJ1-2
CDR3aa: CASSPTANYGYTF
CDR3nt: TGTGCCAGCAGCCCGACAGCTAACTATGGCTACACCTTC

v_gene: TRBV11-3
abundance: .
d_gene: .
len: 13
j_gene: TRBJ1-1
CDR3aa: CASSLERYTEAFF
CDR3nt: TGTGCCAGCAGCTTAGAGCGGTACACTGAAGCTTTCTTT

v_gene: TRBV10-1
abundance: .
d_gene: .
len: 15
j_gene: TRBJ2-5
CDR3aa: CASRCGGGARETQYF
CDR3nt: TGCGCCAGCAGGTGCGGAGGGGGGGCACGGGAGACCCAGTACTTC

v_gene: TRBV30
abundance: once
d_gene: .
len: 11
j_gene: TRBJ1-6
CDR3aa: CAFRFNSPLHF
CDR3nt: TGTGCCTTCAGATTTAACTCACCCCTCCACTTT

v_gene: TRBV18
abundance: .
d_gene: .
len: 16
j_gene: TRBJ1-5
CDR3aa: CASSQGIRGSNQPQHF
CDR3nt: TGTGCCAGCTCACAAGGTATCCGGGGTAGCAATCAGCCCCAGCATTTT

v_gene: TRBV10-2
abundance: .
d_gene: .
len: 15
j_gene: TRBJ2-2
CDR3aa: CASKGDLLNTGELFF
CDR3nt: TGCGCCAGCAAGGGGGATCTACTAAACACCGGGGAGCTGTTTTTT

v_gene: TRBV11-2
abundance: .
d_gene: TRBD2
len: 17
j_gene: TRBJ2-6
CDR3aa: CASSFAGGLSGANVLTF
CDR3nt: TGTGCCAGCAGCTTTGCGGGGGGCCTCTCTGGGGCCAACGTCCTGACTTTC

v_gene: TRBV27
abundance: few
d_gene: TRBD2
len: 14
j_gene: TRBJ2-7
CDR3aa: CASSLWGGAYEQYF
CDR3nt: TGTGCCAGCAGTTTGTGGGGGGGGGCCTACGAGCAGTACTTC

v_gene: TRBV19
abundance: .
d_gene: .
len: 14
j_gene: TRBJ1-1
CDR3aa: CASSNGTRRFEAFF
CDR3nt: TGTGCCAGTAGTAATGGGACACGGAGATTCGAAGCTTTCTTT

v_gene: TRBV7-9
abundance: .
d_gene: .
len: 13
j_gene: TRBJ1-2
CDR3aa: CASTFGLDGGYTF
CDR3nt: TGTGCCAGCACCTTCGGCCTAGACGGTGGCTACACCTTC

v_gene: TRBV2
abundance: .
d_gene: TRBD1
len: 14
j_gene: TRBJ1-1
CDR3aa: CASSDGTGVAEAFF
CDR3nt: TGTGCCAGCAGTGATGGTACAGGGGTAGCTGAAGCTTTCTTT

v_gene: TRBV10-2
abundance: .
d_gene: .
len: 13
j_gene: TRBJ2-7
CDR3aa: CASSPGSSYEQYF
CDR3nt: TGCGCCAGCAGTCCCGGGTCGAGCTACGAGCAGTACTTC

v_gene: TRBV7-8
abundance: .
d_gene: .
len: 12
j_gene: TRBJ1-1
CDR3aa: CASSFLYTEAFF
CDR3nt: TGTGCCAGCAGCTTTCTTTACACTGAAGCTTTCTTT

v_gene: TRBV2
abundance: .
d_gene: .
len: 14
j_gene: TRBJ2-5
CDR3aa: CASSETGFQETQYF
CDR3nt: TGTGCCAGCAGTGAAACAGGGTTCCAAGAGACCCAGTACTTC

v_gene: TRBV30
abundance: .
d_gene: .
len: 13
j_gene: TRBJ2-1
CDR3aa: CAWSRGVGNEQFF
CDR3nt: TGTGCCTGGTCCAGGGGAGTGGGCAATGAGCAGTTCTTC

v_gene: TRBV6-5
abundance: .
d_gene: .
len: 15
j_gene: TRBJ1-1
CDR3aa: CASKRGGLTDTEAFF
CDR3nt: TGTGCCAGCAAGCGGGGGGGGCTTACCGACACTGAAGCTTTCTTT

v_gene: TRBV11-2
abundance: .
d_gene: TRBD2
len: 18
j_gene: TRBJ2-7
CDR3aa: CASSSRGLAGGSSYEQYF
CDR3nt: TGTGCCAGCAGCTCCCGAGGGCTAGCGGGGGGCAGCTCCTACGAGCAGTACTTC

v_gene: TRBV25-1
abundance: .
d_gene: .
len: 15
j_gene: TRBJ1-1
CDR3aa: CASSADPGNRAEAFF
CDR3nt: TGTGCCAGCAGTGCTGATCCGGGGAATAGGGCTGAAGCTTTCTTT

v_gene: TRBV15
abundance: .
d_gene: TRBD2
len: 16
j_gene: TRBJ2-1
CDR3aa: CATSREAGGPYNEQFF
CDR3nt: TGTGCCACCAGCAGAGAAGCGGGGGGACCGTACAATGAGCAGTTCTTC

v_gene: TRBV12-3/TRBV12-4
abundance: .
d_gene: .
len: 13
j_gene: TRBJ1-5
CDR3aa: CASSLNPAQPQHF
CDR3nt: TGTGCCAGCAGTCTCAATCCCGCGCAGCCCCAGCATTTT

v_gene: TRBV15
abundance: .
d_gene: .
len: 16
j_gene: TRBJ1-5
CDR3aa: CATSRGSVAGGQPQHF
CDR3nt: TGTGCCACCAGCAGAGGGTCCGTTGCGGGTGGGCAGCCCCAGCATTTT

v_gene: TRBV19
abundance: once
d_gene: .
len: 17
j_gene: TRBJ2-1
CDR3aa: CASSMTPARVRFDEQFF
CDR3nt: TGTGCCAGTAGTATGACACCGGCCAGGGTTAGGTTCGATGAGCAGTTCTTC

v_gene: TRBV18
abundance: .
d_gene: .
len: 15
j_gene: TRBJ1-1
CDR3aa: CASTAIRGENTEAFF
CDR3nt: TGTGCCAGCACGGCCATCCGGGGGGAGAACACTGAAGCTTTCTTT

v_gene: TRBV2
abundance: .
d_gene: TRBD1
len: 15
j_gene: TRBJ2-7
CDR3aa: CASMPRDRGLYEQYF
CDR3nt: TGTGCCAGCATGCCCCGGGACAGGGGTCTCTACGAGCAGTACTTC

v_gene: TRBV11-2
abundance: .
d_gene: .
len: 12
j_gene: TRBJ1-2
CDR3aa: CASSPGLYGYTF
CDR3nt: TGTGCCAGCAGCCCTGGCCTCTATGGCTACACCTTC

v_gene: TRBV21-1
abundance: .
d_gene: .
len: 14
j_gene: TRBJ2-2
CDR3aa: CASSKLWLAGELFF
CDR3nt: TGTGCCAGCAGCAAATTATGGCTTGCCGGGGAGCTGTTTTTT